The rows below give T cell receptor beta chains drawn from one sample of a study of cytomegalovirus exposure and HLA in healthy donors. TCRdb's table, derived via immunoSEQ multiplex PCR, lists solely in-frame clones and lacks some. This table has some 340,000 clones, around 90% appearing once. Input material: PBMCs. These receptors were collected from a woman aged 25 to 39 in good health and CMV-seropositive. The CDR3 runs from the conserved cysteine through the conserved F or W. The D gene is left open where the match is weak. Some rows have no size entry. The others give once, few or many, or a class for an expanded clone.

D gene,clone size,J gene,V gene,CDR3 protein,CDR3 DNA
TRBD1,.,TRBJ1-4,TRBV15,CATSRERTGWEKLFF,TGTGCCACCAGCAGAGAGCGGACAGGGTGGGAAAAACTGTTTTTT
.,.,TRBJ1-5,TRBV6-6,CASSMPGAGNQPQHF,TGTGCCAGCAGCATGCCAGGGGCGGGCAATCAGCCCCAGCATTTT
.,.,TRBJ2-2,TRBV7-2,CASRLQLTNTGELFF,TGTGCCAGCAGGCTACAGTTGACGAACACCGGGGAGCTGTTTTTT
TRBD2,.,TRBJ2-2,TRBV11-3,CASSSELAGWTGELFF,TGTGCCAGCAGCTCGGAACTAGCGGGATGGACCGGGGAGCTGTTTTTT
.,once,TRBJ2-7,TRBV28,CASSRRVPEREQYF,TGTGCCAGCAGTCGCCGGGTCCCAGAGCGCGAGCAGTACTTC
.,.,TRBJ2-7,TRBV11-2,CASSEDNLAYEQYF,TGTGCCAGCAGCGAGGACAATTTGGCCTACGAGCAGTACTTC
.,.,TRBJ1-5,TRBV2,CASSGGWGGNQPQHF,TGTGCCAGCAGCGGTGGGTGGGGCGGCAATCAGCCCCAGCATTTT
.,.,TRBJ1-1,TRBV5-1,CASSPGAVNTEAFF,TGCGCCAGCAGCCCTGGGGCTGTAAACACTGAAGCTTTCTTT
.,few,TRBJ2-2,TRBV4-2,CASMQATGELFF,TGTGCCAGCATGCAAGCGACCGGGGAGCTGTTTTTT
.,.,TRBJ2-2,TRBV15,CATSRDLMGDTGELFF,TGTGCCACCAGCAGAGATCTTATGGGGGACACCGGGGAGCTGTTTTTT
TRBD2,.,TRBJ2-3,TRBV5-1,CASSPGLAVSDTQYF,TGCGCCAGCAGCCCTGGACTAGCTGTTTCGGATACGCAGTATTTT
.,.,TRBJ2-1,TRBV19,CASSNREGNEQFF,TGTGCCAGTAGTAACAGGGAGGGCAATGAGCAGTTCTTC
.,few,TRBJ1-2,TRBV30,CACPQGNYGYTF,TGTGCCTGCCCCCAGGGGAACTATGGCTACACCTTC
.,.,TRBJ2-7,TRBV5-1,CASSHGKGYEQYF,TGCGCCAGCAGCCATGGCAAAGGCTACGAGCAGTACTTC
TRBD1,few,TRBJ1-5,TRBV30,CAWGDREMHQPQHF,TGTGCCTGGGGGGACAGGGAAATGCATCAGCCCCAGCATTTT
TRBD2,.,TRBJ2-3,TRBV5-4,CASSPTRLAGAIAAYTQYF,TGTGCCAGCAGCCCAACAAGACTAGCGGGAGCTATCGCGGCGTATACGCAGTATTTT